This T cell receptor (beta chain) was obtained from a study of molecular identifiers for immune sequencing clone quantification. TCRdb redid the calling of the PCR reads with MiXCR, one entry per CDR3 protein. Here the sample spans about half a million distinct CDR3 sequences, about 22% being singletons. This clonotype occurred many times. As yet, its antigen is unknown. General study results and limits: Beyond 20 RNA copies, clones held over 99% of effector molecules, compared with under 1% in naive cells.

With V trimmed by 2 bases and J by 3 bases, 5 bases remained unmatched. The CDR3 runs 15 residues. Germline CDR1 is MDHEN and CDR2 is SYDVKM. The sample was naive CD8+ T cells from blood, with Jurkat cell RNA spiked in. This sample's subset: FACS-sorted CD8+CD4-CCR7+CD45RA+ naive T cells. V is TRBV28 and J is TRBJ2-7; 9 bases are a match to TRBD1. The clonotype was recovered from a human donor in good health. Some libraries in this study had Jurkat cell RNA spiked in. CDR3 in DNA: TGTGCCAGCAGTTTAACAGGACAGGGGCACTACGAGCAGTACTTC. This encodes CASSLTGQGHYEQYF.